These 16 T cell receptor beta chains were all obtained from the same sample, sequenced in a study of T cell changes during pregnancy in multiple sclerosis. Sequenced by immunoSEQ multiplex PCR; TCRdb stores in-frame clones only, minus some. The data show 65,000 to 90,000 clones, 80% to 95% seen once. The sequencing here drew on peripheral blood, taken before pregnancy. All receptors derive from a female donor with multiple sclerosis, enrolled in a pregnancy study.

The rearrangement uses TRBV7-3 and TRBJ2-1; D is unclear. This CDR3 comprises 13 residues. Per the germline V gene, CDR1 is SGHTA and CDR2 is FQGTGA. The germline V and J ends were trimmed by 1 base and 8 bases, with 9 bases remaining between them. The CDR3 region is CASSLISVDEQFF. CDR3 bases: TGTGCCAGCAGCTTAATTTCAGTGGATGAGCAGTTCTTC.

This rearrangement joins TRBV19 to TRBJ2-7, with D perhaps TRBD1 (5 bases). The CDR3 extends over 17 amino acids. The V end was cut by 3 bases, the J end by 5 bases, with 23 bases between. The germline gives CDR1 LNHDA, CDR2 SQIVND (reference sequence). As DNA, the CDR3 is TGTGCCAGTAGTATCCCCTCAGGGTTTGGGTTCCTGAACGAGCAGTACTTC. It yields the protein CASSIPSGFGFLNEQYF.

This sequence joins TRBV7-2 and TRBJ2-3; 10 bases match TRBD2. Germline V gene data show CDR1 as SGHTA and CDR2 as FQGNSA. The CDR3 loop spans 19 amino acids. Trimming at V came to 5 bases and at J to 3 bases, leaving 17 bases not matched to a gene. CDR3 amino acids: CASSPSLAGDGGVTDTQYF. As DNA, the CDR3 is TGTGCCAGCAGCCCGAGTCTAGCGGGGGACGGGGGGGTAACAGATACGCAGTATTTT.

The V call is TRBV27, the J call TRBJ2-1; TRBD2 matches 13 bases. The CDR3 is made up of 17 amino acids. Per germline, CDR1 MNHEY and CDR2 SMNVEV (reference sequence). The V gene end was trimmed by 3 bases and the J gene end by 6 bases; junction bases not matched to a gene: 8. In nucleotides, the CDR3 is TGTGCCAGCAGTTTGACACCGGGACTAGCGGGATTCAATGAGCAGTTCTTC. Translated, it gives CASSLTPGLAGFNEQFF.

The CDR3 DNA is TGTGCCAGCACCGAGACCCTTCGGGGTATGAATCAGCCCCAGCATTTT. This codes for CASTETLRGMNQPQHF. The V and J genes are TRBV5-5 and TRBJ1-5; D gene ambiguous. CDR1 is SGHKS and CDR2 is YYEKEE in the germline V gene (reference sequence). Trimming cost V 6 bases and J 4 bases, with 20 bases left between them. The CDR3 is 16 residues long. Together with reference TRBV5-5 and TRBJ1-5, the CDR3 gives the full variable domain: DAGVTQSPTHLIKTRGQQVTLRCSPISGHKSVSWYQQVLGQGPQFIFQYYEKEERGRGNFPDRFSARQFPNYSSELNVNALLLGDSALYLCASTETLRGMNQPQHFGDGTRLSIL.

This clone was found a few times. The V and J genes are TRBV6-5 and TRBJ1-1; TRBD1 aligns across 10 bases. Germline-derived CDR1 and CDR2 are MNHEY and SVGAGI. The CDR3 loop spans 11 amino acids. V trimming: 8 bases; J trimming: 6 bases; junction bases outside the gene matches: 0. The CDR3 reads CASGQGAEAFF. For the CDR3, the DNA is TGTGCCAGCGGACAGGGGGCTGAAGCTTTCTTT.

The V call is TRBV7-2, the J call TRBJ1-2, with 7 bases aligning to TRBD1. Germline loops: CDR1 SGHTA, CDR2 FQGNSA. CDR3 size: 14 residues. V dropped 5 bases and J dropped 8; count of bases not matched to a gene: 11. CDR3 sequence: CASSQRQGRSGYTF. As DNA, the CDR3 is TGTGCCAGCAGCCAACGACAGGGTCGGAGCGGCTACACCTTC.

This sequence joins TRBV6-1 and TRBJ1-5; 8 nucleotides line up with TRBD1. CDR3 size: 13 residues. Per germline, CDR1 MNHNS and CDR2 SASEGT. Trimming took 8 bases from V and 9 from J; bases not matched to a gene: 9. The DNA of the CDR3 is TGTGCCAGCGGGGGGACAGGTCGTGGGCCCCAGCATTTT. Translating gives CASGGTGRGPQHF.

This rearrangement joins TRBV6-5 to TRBJ1-1, with TRBD1 matching 11 bases. V was pared by 6 bases and J by 6 bases, with 3 bases of the junction left unmatched. The CDR3 has 13 amino acids. Germline V lookup: CDR1 MNHEY, CDR2 SVGAGI. DNA for the CDR3: TGTGCCAGCAGGGGGACAGGGGGTCCTGAAGCTTTCTTT. Amino acids: CASRGTGGPEAFF.

This chain connects TRBV7-9 to TRBJ1-5; 9 bases agree with TRBD1. Per germline, CDR1 SEHNR and CDR2 FQNEAQ (reference sequence). The CDR3 has 14 amino acids. V was clipped by 4 bases and J by 7 bases; unmatched bases: 5. The CDR3 nucleotides read TGTGCCAGCAGCTCGACAGGGGGAGACCAGCCCCAGCATTTT. It yields the protein CASSSTGGDQPQHF.

The chain's CDR3 is CASSSILPSSDGYTF. The CDR3 DNA is TGTGCCAGCAGCTCTATCTTGCCCTCAAGTGATGGCTACACCTTC. The chain joins TRBV5-6 to TRBJ1-2; the D is unclear. The germline V gene encodes CDR1 SGHDT and CDR2 YYEEEE. This CDR3 comprises 15 residues. V was cut by 3 bases and J by 6 bases, with 18 bases left in between. The complete variable domain, with remaining parts taken from reference TRBV5-6 and TRBJ1-2, reads DAGVTQSPTHLIKTRGQQVTLRCSPKSGHDTVSWYQQALGQGPQFIFQYYEEEERQRGNFPDRFSGHQFPNYSSELNVNALLLGDSALYLCASSSILPSSDGYTFGSGTRLTVV.

The CDR3 here is CASSLVAVQSNTGELFF. The DNA for the CDR3 is TGCGCCAGCAGCTTGGTGGCAGTTCAGTCGAACACCGGGGAGCTGTTTTTT. This rearrangement joins TRBV5-1 to TRBJ2-2; D not certain. The CDR3 sequence is 17 residues long. V was clipped by 0 bases and J by 0 bases, with 12 bases between them. CDR1 SGHRS and CDR2 YFSETQ come from the germline V gene.

CDR3 region: CASSLVGGVETQYF. In nucleotides, the CDR3 is TGTGCCAGCAGCTTAGTGGGGGGAGTAGAGACCCAGTACTTC. The rearrangement joins TRBV7-9 to TRBJ2-5; the D gene is possibly TRBD2 (6 bases). The CDR3 is made up of 14 amino acids. Trimming removed 1 base at V and 4 bases at J, with 10 bases between. Germline lookup yields CDR1 SEHNR and CDR2 FQNEAQ (reference sequence).

The chain is built from TRBV28 and TRBJ2-7, with 7 bases fitting TRBD1. Germline CDR1 reads MDHEN; CDR2 reads SYDVKM. The CDR3 consists of 15 residues. V lost 5 bases and J lost 3; bases outside the gene matches: 10. The CDR3 DNA reads TGTGCCAGCAGTACGAGACAGGGATTTTTCTACGAGCAGTACTTC. It encodes CASSTRQGFFYEQYF.

The V gene is TRBV6-1, the J gene TRBJ1-2; D is undetermined. V lost 4 bases to trimming and J lost 3 bases, with 18 bases between them. Per germline, CDR1 MNHNS and CDR2 SASEGT. CDR3 length: 16 residues. The CDR3 reads CASSAKAGLADYGYTF. In DNA, the CDR3 is TGTGCCAGCAGTGCTAAGGCAGGCCTCGCAGACTATGGCTACACCTTC.

This chain joins TRBV7-8 and TRBJ2-7, with a weak D call TRBD1 (6 bases). The germline CDR1 and CDR2 sequences are SGHVS and FQNEAQ. The CDR3 consists of 13 residues. The V and J ends lost 5 bases and 1 base respectively, with 9 bases between them. CDR3: CASSPGQSYEQYF. Written as DNA, the CDR3 is TGTGCCAGCAGCCCAGGACAGTCCTACGAGCAGTACTTC.